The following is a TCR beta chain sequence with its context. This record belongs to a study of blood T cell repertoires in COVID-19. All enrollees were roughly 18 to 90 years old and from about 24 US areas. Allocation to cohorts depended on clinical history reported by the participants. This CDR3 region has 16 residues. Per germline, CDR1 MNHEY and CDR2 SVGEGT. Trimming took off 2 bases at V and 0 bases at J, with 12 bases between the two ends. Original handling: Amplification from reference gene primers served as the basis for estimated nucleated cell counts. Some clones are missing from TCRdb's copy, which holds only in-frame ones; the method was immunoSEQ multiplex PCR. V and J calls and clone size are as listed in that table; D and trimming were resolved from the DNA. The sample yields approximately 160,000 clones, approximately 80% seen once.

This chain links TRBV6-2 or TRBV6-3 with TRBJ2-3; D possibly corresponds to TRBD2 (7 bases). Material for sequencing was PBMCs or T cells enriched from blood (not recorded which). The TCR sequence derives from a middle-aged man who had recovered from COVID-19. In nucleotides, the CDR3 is TGTGCCAGCAGTTACGGCGGGGGCCCTAGCACAGATACGCAGTATTTT. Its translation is CASSYGGGPSTDTQYF.